The clone carrying this TCR beta chain was seen at least ten times. This specimen comes from a study of early T cells in non-severe SARS-CoV-2 infection. Germline V gives CDR1 SGHTA, CDR2 FQGNSA. The ends were cut back, 2 bases at V and 2 bases at J, with 9 bases in the middle. This CDR3 spans 14 amino acids. A single record per CDR3 protein comes from TCRdb applying MiXCR to the 5' RACE reads. The data contain under 85,000 distinct CDR3 sequences, 11% to 15% of them singletons. The rearrangement uses TRBV7-2 and TRBJ2-5; D not certain. The sequence derives from an adult who was a healthcare worker with PCR-confirmed SARS-CoV-2 infection or an uninfected control (not recorded which). What was sequenced was whole blood. The CDR3 is CASSLYAAQETQYF. In nucleotides, the CDR3 is TGTGCCAGCAGCTTATACGCGGCACAAGAGACCCAGTACTTC.